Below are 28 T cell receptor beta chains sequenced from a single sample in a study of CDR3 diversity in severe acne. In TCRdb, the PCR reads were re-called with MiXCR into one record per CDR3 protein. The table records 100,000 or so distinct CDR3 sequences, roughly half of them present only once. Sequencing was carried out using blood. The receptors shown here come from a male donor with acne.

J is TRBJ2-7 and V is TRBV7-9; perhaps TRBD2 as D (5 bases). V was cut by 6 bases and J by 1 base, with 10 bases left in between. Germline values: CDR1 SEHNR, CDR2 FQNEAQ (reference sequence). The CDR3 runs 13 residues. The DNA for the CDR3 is TGTGCCAGCAGGTCGGGGATTTCCTACGAGCAGTACTTC. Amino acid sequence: CASRSGISYEQYF. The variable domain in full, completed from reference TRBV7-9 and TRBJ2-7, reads DTGVSQNPRHKITKRGQNVTFRCDPISEHNRLYWYRQTLGQGPEFLTYFQNEAQLEKSRLLSDRFSAERPKGSFSTLEIQRTEQGDSAMYLCASRSGISYEQYFGPGTRLTVT.

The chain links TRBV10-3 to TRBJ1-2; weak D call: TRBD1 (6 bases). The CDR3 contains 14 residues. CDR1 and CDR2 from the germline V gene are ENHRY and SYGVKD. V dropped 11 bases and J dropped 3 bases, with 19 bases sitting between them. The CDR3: CAGQRGARDYGYTF. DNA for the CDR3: TGTGCCGGACAGCGGGGGGCGCGAGACTATGGCTACACCTTC.

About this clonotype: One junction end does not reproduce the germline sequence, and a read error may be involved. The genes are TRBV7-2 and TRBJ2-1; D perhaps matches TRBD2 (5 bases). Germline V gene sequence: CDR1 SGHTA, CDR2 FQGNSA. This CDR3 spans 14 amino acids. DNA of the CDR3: TGTACCAGCGGCTTACTCACTAGAACCCATGAGCAGTTCTTC. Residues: CTSGLLTRTHEQFF.

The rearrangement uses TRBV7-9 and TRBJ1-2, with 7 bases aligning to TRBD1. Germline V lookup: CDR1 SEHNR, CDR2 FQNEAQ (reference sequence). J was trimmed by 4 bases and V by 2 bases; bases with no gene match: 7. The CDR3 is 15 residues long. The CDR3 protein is CASSLPGGRFYGYTF. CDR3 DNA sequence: TGTGCCAGCAGCTTACCAGGGGGGCGATTCTATGGCTACACCTTC.

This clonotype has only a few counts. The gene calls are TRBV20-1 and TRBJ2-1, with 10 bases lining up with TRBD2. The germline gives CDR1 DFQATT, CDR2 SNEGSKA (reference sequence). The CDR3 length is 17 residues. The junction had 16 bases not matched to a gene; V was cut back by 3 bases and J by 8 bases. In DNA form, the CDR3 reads TGCAGTGCTAGGGCTATTACTAGCGGGAAGGGGATCGATGAGCAGTTCTTC. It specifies CSARAITSGKGIDEQFF.

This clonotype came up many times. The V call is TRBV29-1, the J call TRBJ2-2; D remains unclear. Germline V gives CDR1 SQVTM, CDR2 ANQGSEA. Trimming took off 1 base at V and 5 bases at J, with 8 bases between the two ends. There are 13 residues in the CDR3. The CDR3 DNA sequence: TGCAGCGTTGAAGGCGCAGTTACCGGGGAGCTGTTTTTT. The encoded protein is CSVEGAVTGELFF.

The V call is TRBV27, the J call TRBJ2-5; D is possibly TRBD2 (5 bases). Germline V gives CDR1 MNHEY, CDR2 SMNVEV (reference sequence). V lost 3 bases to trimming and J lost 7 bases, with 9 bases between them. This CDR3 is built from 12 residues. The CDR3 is CASSLDGGTQYF. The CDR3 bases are TGTGCCAGCAGTTTGGACGGAGGGACCCAGTACTTC.

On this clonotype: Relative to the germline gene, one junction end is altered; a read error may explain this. The CDR3 nucleotides read TGTGCCACCAGTGATCCCAACAGGGGGGAGGCTTTCTTT. It codes for CATSDPNRGEAFF. This chain links TRBV25-1 with TRBJ1-1, with 8 bases lining up with TRBD1. Germline CDR1 reads MGHDK; CDR2 reads SYGVNS. CDR3 length equals 13 residues.

The CDR3 nucleotides are TGTGCCAGCAGCTCCCCTTCTGTAGCGGGAGGAGAGACCCAGTACTTC. It is translated as CASSSPSVAGGETQYF. The chain is built from TRBV7-9 and TRBJ2-5, with 10 bases identical to TRBD2. The V segment lost 4 bases and the J segment 4 bases; nucleotides outside the gene matches: 9. This CDR3 has 16 residues. Germline V gene sequence: CDR1 SEHNR, CDR2 FQNEAQ (reference sequence).

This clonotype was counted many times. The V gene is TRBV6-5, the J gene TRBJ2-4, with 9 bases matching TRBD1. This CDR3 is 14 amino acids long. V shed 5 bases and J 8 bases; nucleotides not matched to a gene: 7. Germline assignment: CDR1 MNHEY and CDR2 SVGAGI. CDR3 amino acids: CASSHNRGQDIQYF. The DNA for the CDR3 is TGTGCCAGCAGTCACAACAGGGGGCAAGACATTCAGTACTTC.

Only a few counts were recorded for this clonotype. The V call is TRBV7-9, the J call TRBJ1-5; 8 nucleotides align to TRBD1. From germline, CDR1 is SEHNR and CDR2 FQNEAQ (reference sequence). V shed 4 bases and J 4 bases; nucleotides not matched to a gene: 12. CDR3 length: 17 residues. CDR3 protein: CASSWEAGQGSNQPQHF. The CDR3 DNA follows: TGTGCCAGCAGCTGGGAAGCAGGACAGGGCAGTAATCAGCCCCAGCATTTT.

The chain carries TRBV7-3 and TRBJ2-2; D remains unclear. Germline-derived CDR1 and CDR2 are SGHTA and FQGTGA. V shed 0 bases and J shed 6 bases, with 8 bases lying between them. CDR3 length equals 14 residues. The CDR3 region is CASSLTEIAGELFF. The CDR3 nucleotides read TGTGCCAGCAGCTTAACCGAAATTGCCGGGGAGCTGTTTTTT.

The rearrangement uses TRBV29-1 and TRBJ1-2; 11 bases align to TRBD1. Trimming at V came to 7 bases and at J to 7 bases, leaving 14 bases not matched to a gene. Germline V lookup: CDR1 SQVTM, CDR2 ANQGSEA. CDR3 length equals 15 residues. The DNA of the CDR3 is TGCAGCGCCCCCGGGACAGGGGGGGCGGATGGTGGCTACACCTTC. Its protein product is CSAPGTGGADGGYTF.

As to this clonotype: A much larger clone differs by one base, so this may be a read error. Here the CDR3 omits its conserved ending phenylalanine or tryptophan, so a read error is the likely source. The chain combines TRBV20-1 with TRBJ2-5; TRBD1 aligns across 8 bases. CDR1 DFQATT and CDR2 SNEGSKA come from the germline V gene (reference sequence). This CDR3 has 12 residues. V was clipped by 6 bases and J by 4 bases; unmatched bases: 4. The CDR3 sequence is CSADRGPETQYC. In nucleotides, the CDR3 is TGCAGTGCAGACAGGGGTCCAGAGACCCAGTACTGC.

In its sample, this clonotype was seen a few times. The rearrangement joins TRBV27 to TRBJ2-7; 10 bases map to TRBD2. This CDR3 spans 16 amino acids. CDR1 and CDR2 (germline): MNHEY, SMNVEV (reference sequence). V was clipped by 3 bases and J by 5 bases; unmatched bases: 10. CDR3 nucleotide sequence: TGTGCCAGCAGTTTGTTATCTAGCGGGAGTAAAGACGAGCAGTACTTC. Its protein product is CASSLLSSGSKDEQYF.

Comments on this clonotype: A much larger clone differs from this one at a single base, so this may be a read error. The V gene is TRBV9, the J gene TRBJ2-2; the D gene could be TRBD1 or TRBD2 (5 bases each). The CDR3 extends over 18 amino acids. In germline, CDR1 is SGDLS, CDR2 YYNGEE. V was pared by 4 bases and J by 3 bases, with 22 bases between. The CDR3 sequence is CASSSPVARGGDTGELFF. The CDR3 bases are TGTGCCAGCAGCTCTCCGGTAGCGAGGGGCGGTGACACCGGGGAGCTGTTTTTT.

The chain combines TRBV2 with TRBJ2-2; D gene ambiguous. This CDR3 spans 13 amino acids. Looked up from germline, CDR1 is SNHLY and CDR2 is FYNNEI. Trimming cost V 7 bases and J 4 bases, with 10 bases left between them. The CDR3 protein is CASTSTATGELFF. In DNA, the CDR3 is TGTGCCAGCACGTCCACAGCCACCGGGGAGCTGTTTTTT.

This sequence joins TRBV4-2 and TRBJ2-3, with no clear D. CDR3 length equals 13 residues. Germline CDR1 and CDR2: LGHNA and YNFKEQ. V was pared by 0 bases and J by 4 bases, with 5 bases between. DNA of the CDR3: TGTGCCAGCAGCCAAGATAACGCAGATACGCAGTATTTT. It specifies CASSQDNADTQYF.

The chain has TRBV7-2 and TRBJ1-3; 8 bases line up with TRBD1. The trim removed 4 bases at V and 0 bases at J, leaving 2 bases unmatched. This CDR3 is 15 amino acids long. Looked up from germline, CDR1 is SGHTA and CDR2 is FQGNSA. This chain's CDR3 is CASSSTGGSGNTIYF. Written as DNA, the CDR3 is TGTGCCAGCAGCTCTACAGGGGGCTCTGGAAACACCATATATTTT.

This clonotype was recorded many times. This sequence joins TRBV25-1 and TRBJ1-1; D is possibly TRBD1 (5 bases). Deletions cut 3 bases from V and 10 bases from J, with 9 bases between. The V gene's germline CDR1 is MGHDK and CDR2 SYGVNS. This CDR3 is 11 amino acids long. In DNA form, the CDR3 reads TGTGCCAGCAGTGACAGGGTTGGAGCTTTCTTT. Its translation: CASSDRVGAFF.

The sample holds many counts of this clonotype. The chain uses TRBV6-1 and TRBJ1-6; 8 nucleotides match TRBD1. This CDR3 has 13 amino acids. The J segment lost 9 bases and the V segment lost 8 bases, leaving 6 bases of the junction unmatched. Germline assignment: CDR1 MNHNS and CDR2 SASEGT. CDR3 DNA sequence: TGTGCCAGCCTGACAGGGGACAGTTCACCCCTCCACTTT. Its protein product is CASLTGDSSPLHF.

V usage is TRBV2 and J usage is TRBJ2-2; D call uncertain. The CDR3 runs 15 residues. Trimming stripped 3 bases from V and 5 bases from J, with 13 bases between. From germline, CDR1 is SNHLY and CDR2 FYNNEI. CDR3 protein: CASSEWKEGTGELFF. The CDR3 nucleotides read TGTGCCAGCAGTGAGTGGAAGGAAGGGACCGGGGAGCTGTTTTTT.

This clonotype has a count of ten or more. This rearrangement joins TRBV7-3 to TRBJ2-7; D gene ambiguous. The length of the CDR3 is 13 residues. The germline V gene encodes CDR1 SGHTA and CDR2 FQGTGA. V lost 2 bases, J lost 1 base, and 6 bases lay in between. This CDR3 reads CASSLYGSYEQYF. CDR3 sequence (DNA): TGTGCCAGCAGCTTATATGGGTCCTACGAGCAGTACTTC.

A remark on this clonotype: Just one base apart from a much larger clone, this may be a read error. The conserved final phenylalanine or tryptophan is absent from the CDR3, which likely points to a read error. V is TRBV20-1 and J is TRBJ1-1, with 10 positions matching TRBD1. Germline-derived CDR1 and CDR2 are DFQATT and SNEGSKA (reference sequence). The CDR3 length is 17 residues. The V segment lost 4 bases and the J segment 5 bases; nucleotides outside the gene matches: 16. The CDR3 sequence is CSATDRGRQLVRTEAFI. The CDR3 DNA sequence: TGCAGTGCTACCGACAGGGGGCGCCAACTGGTGAGGACTGAAGCTTTCATT.

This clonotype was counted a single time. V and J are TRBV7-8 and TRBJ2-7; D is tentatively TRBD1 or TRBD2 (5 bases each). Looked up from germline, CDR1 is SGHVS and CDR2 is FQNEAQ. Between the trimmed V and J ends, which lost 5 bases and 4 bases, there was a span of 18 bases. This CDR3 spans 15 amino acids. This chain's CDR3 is CASSAYRDLEYEQYF. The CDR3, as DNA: TGTGCCAGCAGCGCCTACCGGGACCTGGAGTACGAGCAGTACTTC.

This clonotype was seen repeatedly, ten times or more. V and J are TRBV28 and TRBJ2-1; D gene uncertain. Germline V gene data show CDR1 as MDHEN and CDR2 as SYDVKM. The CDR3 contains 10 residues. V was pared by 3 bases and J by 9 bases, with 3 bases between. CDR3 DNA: TGTGCCAGCAGTTTTAGTGAGCAGTTCTTC. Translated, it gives CASSFSEQFF.

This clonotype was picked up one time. The CDR3 region is CASSEWGTNEKLFF. DNA of the CDR3: TGTGCCAGCAGTGAATGGGGGACGAATGAAAAACTGTTTTTT. The rearrangement links TRBV25-1 to TRBJ1-4; possible D gene TRBD1, 5 bases. The CDR3 length is 14 residues. V was trimmed by 1 base and J by 5 bases, leaving 8 bases between them. Germline V gives CDR1 MGHDK, CDR2 SYGVNS.

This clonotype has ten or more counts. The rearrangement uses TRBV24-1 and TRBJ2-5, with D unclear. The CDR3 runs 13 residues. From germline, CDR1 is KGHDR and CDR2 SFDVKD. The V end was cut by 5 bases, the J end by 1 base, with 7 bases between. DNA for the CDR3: TGTGCCACCAGTGTTCACCGCCAAGAGACCCAGTACTTC. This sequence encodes CATSVHRQETQYF.